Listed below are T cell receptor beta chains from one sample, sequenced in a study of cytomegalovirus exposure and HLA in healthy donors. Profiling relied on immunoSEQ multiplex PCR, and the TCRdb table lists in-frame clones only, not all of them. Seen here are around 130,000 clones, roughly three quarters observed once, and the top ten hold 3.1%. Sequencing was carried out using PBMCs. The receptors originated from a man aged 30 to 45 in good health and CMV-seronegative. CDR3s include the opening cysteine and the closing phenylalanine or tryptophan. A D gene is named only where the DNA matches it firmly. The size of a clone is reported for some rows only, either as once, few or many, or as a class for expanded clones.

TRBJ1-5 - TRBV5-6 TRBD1 TGTGCCAGCAGCTCACTATTTAACGCGACAGGGGGTATCAATCAGCCCCAGCATTTT CASSSLFNATGGINQPQHF
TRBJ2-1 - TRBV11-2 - TGTGCCAGCATGACTAGTAGCACATACGAGCAGTTCTTC CASMTSSTYEQFF
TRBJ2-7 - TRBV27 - TGTGCCAGCAGTTTGGGGGGGCACTCCTACGAGCAGTACTTC CASSLGGHSYEQYF
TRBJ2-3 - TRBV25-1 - TGTGCCAGCAGTGAATTTATAGCGTCGAGCACAGATACGCAGTATTTT CASSEFIASSTDTQYF
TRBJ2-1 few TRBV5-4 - TGTGCCAGCAGCTTTACAGATTACAATGAGCAGTTCTTC CASSFTDYNEQFF
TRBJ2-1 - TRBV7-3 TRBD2 TGTGCCAGCAGCTTGAGTAGCGGGAAGCAGTTCTTC CASSLSSGKQFF
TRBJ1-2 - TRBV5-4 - TGTGCCAGCAGCTTGGACAGGACTAACTATGGCTACACCTTC CASSLDRTNYGYTF
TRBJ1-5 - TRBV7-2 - TGTGCCAGCAGCCCCACAGGTTATCAGCCCCAGCATTTT CASSPTGYQPQHF
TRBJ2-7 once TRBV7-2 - TGTGCCAGCAGCTTAGGACACGGATCCTACGAGCAGTACTTC CASSLGHGSYEQYF
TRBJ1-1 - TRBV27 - TGTGCCAGCAGTTTTTCGGGGGAAACTGAAGCTTTCTTT CASSFSGETEAFF
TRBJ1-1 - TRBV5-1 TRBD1 TGCGCCAGCAGCTTAGGGACAGGGGGGACTGAAGCTTTCTTT CASSLGTGGTEAFF
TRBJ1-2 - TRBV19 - TGTGCCAGTAGTGCGCCCGGGACACACTATGGCTACACCTTC CASSAPGTHYGYTF
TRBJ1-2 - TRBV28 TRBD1 TGTGCCAGCAGTCCAACCAACCCCGGACAGGGAGTCGGCTACACCTTC CASSPTNPGQGVGYTF
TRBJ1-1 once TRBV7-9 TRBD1 TGTGCCAGCAGCTTAAAACGGACAGGGGGCTGGAACACTGAAGCTTTCTTT CASSLKRTGGWNTEAFF
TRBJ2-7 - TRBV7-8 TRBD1 TGTGCCAGCAGCCCCGGCCGGGGCAGGGGGCTCGAGCAGTACTTC CASSPGRGRGLEQYF
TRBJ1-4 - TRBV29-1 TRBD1 TGCAGCGTTGCTGCAGGGGGCGGTGAAAAACTGTTTTTT CSVAAGGGEKLFF
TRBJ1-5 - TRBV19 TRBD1 TGTGCCAGTAGTATAATGTTGGGACAGACTTATAGCAATCAGCCCCAGCATTTT CASSIMLGQTYSNQPQHF